The 21 T cell receptor beta chains reported below all come from one sample, sequenced in a study of cytomegalovirus exposure and HLA in healthy donors. The PCR used 60 Vbeta and 13 Jbeta primers. Assay: immunoSEQ multiplex PCR; the TCRdb copy retains only in-frame clones and omits some. This table lists 75,000 to 80,000 clones. The sample consisted of PBMCs. The source of these receptors is a man between 18 and 29 years old in good health and CMV-seropositive.

The CDR3 DNA sequence: TGCAGCGTTCTTCCCTGGGACACGAACACTGAAGCTTTCTTT. Translation gives CSVLPWDTNTEAFF. This sequence joins TRBV29-1 and TRBJ1-1; D might be TRBD1 (6 bases). The CDR3 is 14 amino acids. The V and J ends lost 5 bases and 1 base respectively, with 14 bases between them. The germline CDR1 and CDR2 sequences are SQVTM and ANQGSEA.

V is TRBV5-5 and J is TRBJ1-1, with TRBD1 identical over 7 bases. Germline CDR1 is SGHKS and CDR2 is YYEKEE (reference sequence). The CDR3 is 14 amino acids. V lost 7 bases to trimming and J lost 0 bases; unmatched junction nucleotides: 6. The CDR3 loop is CASGQDIMNTEAFF. In DNA form, the CDR3 reads TGTGCCAGCGGACAGGACATCATGAACACTGAAGCTTTCTTT.

The chain carries TRBV7-2 and TRBJ2-3; D is perhaps TRBD2 (7 bases). CDR1 is SGHTA and CDR2 is FQGNSA in the germline V gene. V was shortened by 5 bases and J by 2 bases, with 17 bases between the two germline ends. This CDR3 contains 16 residues. CDR3 coding DNA: TGTGCCAGCAGCATCCTAGGGGGGGGCGTCACAGATACGCAGTATTTT. Its translation: CASSILGGGVTDTQYF.

The chain's CDR3 is CASSLGTAGGGGYTF. The CDR3 region has the DNA TGTGCCAGCAGCCTGGGGACGGCTGGGGGGGGTGGCTACACCTTC. The chain has TRBV7-2 and TRBJ1-2; D possibly corresponds to TRBD1 (5 bases). V was clipped by 5 bases and J by 7 bases, with 20 bases between them. Germline loops: CDR1 SGHTA, CDR2 FQGNSA. The CDR3 totals 15 residues. The whole variable domain, filled in from reference TRBV7-2 and TRBJ1-2, reads GAGVSQSPSNKVTEKGKDVELRCDPISGHTALYWYRQSLGQGLEFLIYFQGNSAPDKSGLPSDRFSAERTGGSVSTLTIQRTQQEDSAVYLCASSLGTAGGGGYTFGSGTRLTVV.

The chain carries TRBV7-9 and TRBJ1-1, with D perhaps TRBD1 (6 bases). The CDR3 consists of 14 residues. V lost 7 bases and J lost 2, with 14 bases in between. CDR1 is SEHNR, CDR2 FQNEAQ, per germline (reference sequence). CDR3 in amino acids: CASMLGGANTEAFF. Written as DNA, the CDR3 is TGTGCCAGCATGCTAGGGGGAGCAAACACTGAAGCTTTCTTT.

This sequence joins TRBV29-1 and TRBJ2-5; no definite D call. CDR3 length: 12 residues. From germline, CDR1 is SQVTM and CDR2 ANQGSEA. The ends were cut back, 1 base at V and 2 bases at J, with 5 bases in the middle. CDR3 in amino acids: CSVEGTQETQYF. The CDR3 nucleotides read TGCAGCGTTGAAGGTACACAAGAGACCCAGTACTTC.

The DNA of the CDR3 is TGTGCCAGCATCCCCCGGGCTAATGAAAAACTGTTTTTT. This sequence encodes CASIPRANEKLFF. V gene TRBV6-5 combines with J gene TRBJ1-4; D is unresolved. CDR1 is MNHEY and CDR2 is SVGAGI in the germline V gene. Deletions cut 7 bases from V and 3 bases from J, with 9 bases between. The length of the CDR3 is 13 residues.

The chain employs TRBV9 and TRBJ2-2; the match to TRBD2 covers 16 bases. Trimming cost V 3 bases and J 6 bases; bases outside gene matches: 14. CDR1 is SGDLS, CDR2 YYNGEE, per germline. The CDR3 runs 20 residues. The CDR3 DNA sequence: TGTGCCAGCAGCGCGCCGAAAGGGACTAGCGGGGGGGCCAGCCCCGGGGAGCTGTTTTTT. This encodes CASSAPKGTSGGASPGELFF.

The chain employs TRBV28 and TRBJ1-2; tentative D call: TRBD1 (5 bases). The CDR3 totals 14 residues. In germline, CDR1 is MDHEN, CDR2 SYDVKM. With 3 bases removed from V and 3 bases from J, the gap between germline ends came to 11 bases. DNA of the CDR3: TGTGCCAGCAGTTTCATGGGGGGGGACTATGGCTACACCTTC. It codes for CASSFMGGDYGYTF.

The rearrangement uses TRBV11-2 and TRBJ2-3; 7 bases are a match to TRBD1. There are 13 residues in the CDR3. V gave up 4 bases and J gave up 6 bases; unmatched junction bases: 4. Germline lookup yields CDR1 SGHAT and CDR2 FQNNGV. The DNA for the CDR3 is TGTGCCAGCAGCTCGACAGGGACGGATACGCAGTATTTT. This encodes CASSSTGTDTQYF.

The gene calls are TRBV14 and TRBJ1-1; D is unclear. The V gene's germline CDR1 is SGHDN and CDR2 FVKESK. V was trimmed by 0 bases and J by 11 bases, leaving 16 bases between them. The length of the CDR3 is 14 residues. Written as DNA, the CDR3 is TGTGCCAGCAGCCAAGATAGAGGATCCCTTCGGGCTTTCTTT. Amino acids: CASSQDRGSLRAFF.

The genes are TRBV7-2 and TRBJ1-4, with D unresolved. Germline CDR1 SGHTA, CDR2 FQGNSA. The CDR3 sequence is 13 residues long. Trimming removed 4 bases from V and 0 bases from J, with 3 bases in between. The CDR3: CASSSATNEKLFF. In nucleotides, the CDR3 is TGTGCCAGCAGCTCGGCAACTAATGAAAAACTGTTTTTT.

The chain employs TRBV5-1 and TRBJ1-2; D may be TRBD1 (5 bases). Germline V gene lookup returns CDR1 SGHRS and CDR2 YFSETQ. The germline V and J ends were trimmed by 5 bases and 6 bases, with 20 bases remaining between them. The CDR3 contains 15 residues. The CDR3 loop reads CASSELQGGLDGYTF. CDR3 coding DNA: TGCGCCAGCAGTGAACTTCAGGGAGGACTGGATGGCTACACCTTC.

This sequence joins TRBV18 and TRBJ2-1; D is undetermined. Germline V lookup: CDR1 KGHSH, CDR2 LQKENI. The ends were cut back, 3 bases at V and 7 bases at J, with 16 bases in the middle. This CDR3 spans 15 amino acids. The CDR3, as DNA: TGTGCCAGCTCACCGAACCGCCCAGAAGAAAATGAGCAGTTCTTC. It yields the protein CASSPNRPEENEQFF.

The chain combines TRBV29-1 with TRBJ2-5; TRBD2 matches 13 bases. CDR1 is SQVTM, CDR2 ANQGSEA, per germline. The CDR3 loop spans 15 amino acids. The junction had 5 bases not matched to a gene; V was cut back by 6 bases and J by 1 base. CDR3 coding DNA: TGCAGCGTCCTGGGACTAGCGGGGCGCCAAGAGACCCAGTACTTC. Amino acid sequence: CSVLGLAGRQETQYF.

The rearrangement uses TRBV19 and TRBJ1-4; D remains unclear. Germline V gives CDR1 LNHDA, CDR2 SQIVND (reference sequence). Trimming pared 4 bases from V and 8 bases from J, leaving 14 bases between. The CDR3 contains 14 residues. The chain's CDR3 is CASSRRGGGEKLFF. The CDR3 region has the DNA TGTGCCAGTAGTAGGCGGGGAGGAGGAGAAAAACTGTTTTTT.

This sequence joins TRBV9 and TRBJ1-1, with TRBD1 matching 8 bases. Germline V lookup: CDR1 SGDLS, CDR2 YYNGEE. CDR3 size: 16 residues. Unmatched junction bases numbered 5, after V lost 1 base and J lost 0 bases. The CDR3 DNA is TGTGCCAGCAGCGTAAGTTCAGGGGGCATGAACACTGAAGCTTTCTTT. Encoded protein: CASSVSSGGMNTEAFF. The variable domain in full, completed from reference TRBV9 and TRBJ1-1, reads DSGVTQTPKHLITATGQRVTLRCSPRSGDLSVYWYQQSLDQGLQFLIQYYNGEERAKGNILERFSAQQFPDLHSELNLSSLELGDSALYFCASSVSSGGMNTEAFFGQGTRLTVV.

The chain joins TRBV5-1 to TRBJ1-5, with 7 bases fitting TRBD1. The CDR3 contains 15 residues. The J segment lost 2 bases and the V segment lost 4 bases, leaving 6 bases of the junction unmatched. Germline CDR1 SGHRS, CDR2 YFSETQ. The DNA of the CDR3 is TGCGCCAGCAGCCAAACAGGGGTGGGCAATCAGCCCCAGCATTTT. It specifies CASSQTGVGNQPQHF.

The chain has TRBV2 and TRBJ1-6; tentatively, D is TRBD1 (6 bases). Germline CDR1 SNHLY, CDR2 FYNNEI. This CDR3 contains 15 residues. Between the trimmed V and J ends, which lost 5 bases and 6 bases, there was a span of 14 bases. CDR3 sequence (DNA): TGTGCCAGCAGTCTTTTCGCGGGGGCTAATTCACCCCTCCACTTT. Translating it yields CASSLFAGANSPLHF.

J is TRBJ1-1 and V is TRBV4-2, with D hard to call. The CDR3 is made up of 13 amino acids. The V and J ends lost 0 bases and 1 base respectively, with 3 bases between them. CDR1 and CDR2 (germline): LGHNA, YNFKEQ. The CDR3 nucleotides are TGTGCCAGCAGCCAAGAAGCGAACACTGAAGCTTTCTTT. It yields the protein CASSQEANTEAFF.

V gene TRBV6-1 combines with J gene TRBJ1-5; D unresolved. V was cut by 6 bases and J by 1 base, with 13 bases left in between. The germline gives CDR1 MNHNS, CDR2 SASEGT. The CDR3 sequence is 15 residues long. CDR3 sequence (DNA): TGTGCCAGCAGGGGAGCGGACTGGAGCAATCAGCCCCAGCATTTT. Protein sequence: CASRGADWSNQPQHF.